This T cell receptor (beta chain) was profiled in a study of early T cells in non-severe SARS-CoV-2 infection. TCRdb reanalysed the 5' RACE reads using MiXCR and keeps one entry per CDR3 protein. The repertoire holds 100,000 to 120,000 distinct CDR3 sequences, with 9% to 13% as singletons. This clonotype was recorded at least ten times. Germline CDR1 is KGHDR and CDR2 is SFDVKD. This CDR3 contains 17 residues. V shed 0 bases and J 3 bases; nucleotides not matched to a gene: 9. Sequencing was done on a sample of whole blood. The receptor comes from an adult who was a healthcare worker with PCR-confirmed SARS-CoV-2 infection or an uninfected control (not recorded which). The V and J genes are TRBV24-1 and TRBJ2-5, with 7 nucleotides matching TRBD2. The CDR3 nucleotides read TGTGCCACCAGTGATTTGCCTGGTGGGAGGGCGAAAGAGACCCAGTACTTC. Translated, it gives CATSDLPGGRAKETQYF.